The rows below give T cell receptor beta chains drawn from one sample of a study of OX40 agonist ivuxolimab in advanced cancers. Data came from immunoSEQ multiplex PCR; TCRdb stores just in-frame clones and leaves some out. The profile shows roughly 73,000 clones, approximately 84% of them singletons. Sample: CD4+ or CD8+ T cells sorted from blood, taken in a trial of the OX40 agonist ivuxolimab. The receptors derive from an adult with an advanced solid tumor such as melanoma, head and neck, liver or kidney cancer. Each CDR3 is given with its conserved first and last residue. A D gene is named only where the DNA matches it firmly. The size entry is marked missing in some rows and otherwise reads once, few, many or a size class.

TRBV5-1	.	once	TRBJ1-2	TGCGCCAGCAGCTCTCAGGGCTATGGCTACACCTTC	CASSSQGYGYTF
TRBV5-4	TRBD2	once	TRBJ2-3	TGTGCCAGCAGCTCTCAAAGTAGCGGGACAGATACGCAGTATTTT	CASSSQSSGTDTQYF
TRBV7-9	.	few	TRBJ1-2	TGTGCCAGCAGCTTTCAAGCGGAAGGGGGCTACACCTTC	CASSFQAEGGYTF
TRBV5-6	TRBD2	.	TRBJ2-1	TGTGCCAGTTCCCGCTGGGGACTAGATGACAATGAGCAGTTCTTC	CASSRWGLDDNEQFF
TRBV11-2	.	.	TRBJ1-1	TGTGCCAGCAGCTTGAAAGGGGGGGGGAACACTGAAGCTTTCTTT	CASSLKGGGNTEAFF
TRBV13	TRBD2	.	TRBJ2-5	TGTGCCAGCAGCTCGCCGGGACTAGCGGGCGTATCACAAGAGACCCAGTACTTC	CASSSPGLAGVSQETQYF
TRBV19	.	.	TRBJ2-4	TGTGCCAGTAGTAGGGGATCCAAAAACATTCAGTACTTC	CASSRGSKNIQYF
TRBV7-8	TRBD1	.	TRBJ1-1	TGTGCCAGCAGCTTAGCACAGGGGCGCACTGAAGCTTTCTTT	CASSLAQGRTEAFF
TRBV30	.	.	TRBJ2-7	TGTGCCTGGAGTCGGAAGACCTACGAGCAGTACTTC	CAWSRKTYEQYF
TRBV29-1	.	.	TRBJ2-1	TGCAGCGTTGAACCTCCGGGACTCACCTACAATGAGCAGTTCTTC	CSVEPPGLTYNEQFF
TRBV6-1	.	.	TRBJ2-7	TGTGCCAGCAGTGGACACCTTCGGCACGAGCAGTACTTC	CASSGHLRHEQYF
TRBV27	TRBD1	.	TRBJ2-7	TGTGCCAGCAGCGAGTCCCGTGGTGGACAGGGGTTCCACGAGCAGTACTTC	CASSESRGGQGFHEQYF
TRBV19	TRBD1	.	TRBJ1-2	TGTGCCAGTAGTCCGGGACAGGGATTCTATGGCTACACCTTC	CASSPGQGFYGYTF
TRBV5-4	.	.	TRBJ2-3	TGTGCCAGCAGCCAGGGTTGGCCTAGCACAGATACGCAGTATTTT	CASSQGWPSTDTQYF
TRBV21-1	.	once	TRBJ2-3	TGTGCCAGCAGATCCAGAGTGTGTACGGACGCGGGAGGGCCGACAGATACGCAGTATTTT	CASRSRVCTDAGGPTDTQYF
TRBV29-1	.	once	TRBJ2-7	TGCAGCGTTGGAGGGTCCTCCTACGAGCAGTACTTC	CSVGGSSYEQYF
TRBV2	TRBD1	.	TRBJ2-4	TGTGCCAGCAGGAAAGACAGGGGGGCCCCCAAAAACATTCAGTACTTC	CASRKDRGAPKNIQYF
TRBV4-3	.	.	TRBJ1-4	TGCGCCAGCAGCCTCAGGGGTCCCTATAATGAAAAACTGTTTTTT	CASSLRGPYNEKLFF
TRBV30	.	.	TRBJ1-2	TGTGCCCTACAGGGATATGGCTACACCTTC	CALQGYGYTF
TRBV13	TRBD1	.	TRBJ1-5	TGTGCCAGCAGCCGGACAGGGGTCAGCAATCAGCCCCAGCATTTT	CASSRTGVSNQPQHF
TRBV9	TRBD2	.	TRBJ2-7	TGTGCCAGCAGCGGGGGACTAGCGGGTTTTGACGAGCAGTACTTC	CASSGGLAGFDEQYF
TRBV5-1	TRBD2	.	TRBJ2-1	TGCGCCAGCAGCTTTATAGCGGGGGCCTCCCACAATGAGCAGTTCTTC	CASSFIAGASHNEQFF
TRBV29-1	.	.	TRBJ2-7	TGCAGCGTTGAATCCCAGGGTCTCTACGAGCAGTACTTC	CSVESQGLYEQYF
TRBV2	TRBD1	.	TRBJ1-5	TGTGCCAGCAGCGATGGACAGGGTGAACAGCCCCAGCATTTT	CASSDGQGEQPQHF
TRBV7-8	TRBD1	few	TRBJ1-4	TGTGCCAGCAGCTTCCGGGACAGGGAACAATCCTCTAATAAACTGTTTTTT	CASSFRDREQSSNKLFF
TRBV4-1	TRBD2	.	TRBJ2-3	TGCGCCAGCAGCCAAGATAGGCGGGGGGCCCGAATCAGTCAGTATTTT	CASSQDRRGARISQYF
TRBV4-1	.	once	TRBJ2-7	TGCGCCAGCAGCCAAGATTGGGGTCACGAGCAGTACTTC	CASSQDWGHEQYF
TRBV4-3	.	.	TRBJ1-2	TGCGCCAGCAGCCAAGATCAGTTCGGGGATGGCTACACCTTC	CASSQDQFGDGYTF
TRBV7-2	.	.	TRBJ2-3	TGTGCCAGCAGGATGTCGGGGGTAAGGACAGATACGCAGTATTTT	CASRMSGVRTDTQYF
TRBV14	.	.	TRBJ1-5	TGTGCCAGCAGCCACAGGGACCAGCCCCAGCATTTT	CASSHRDQPQHF
TRBV5-5	.	.	TRBJ2-7	TGTGCCAGCAGCTCCCCCCCGACGTACGAGCAGTACTTC	CASSSPPTYEQYF
TRBV7-8	.	.	TRBJ1-2	TGTGCCAGCAGCCAAAAATATGAGGGGGGCGCGGACTATGGCTACACCTTC	CASSQKYEGGADYGYTF
TRBV25-1	.	once	TRBJ2-1	TGTGCCAGCAGTGAATGGGGAAAGAGGGTTTCGGAGCAGTTCTTC	CASSEWGKRVSEQFF
TRBV6-5	TRBD1	.	TRBJ2-3	TGTGCCAGCAGCCCCGACAGGGCGACAGATACGCAGTATTTT	CASSPDRATDTQYF
TRBV28	.	.	TRBJ1-2	TGTCCTTTACCCTATGGCTACACCTTC	CPLPYGYTF
TRBV28	.	.	TRBJ1-5	TGTGCCAGCAGGATAACCGGGACACAGGGTAATACTCAGCCCCAGCATTTT	CASRITGTQGNTQPQHF
TRBV19	.	.	TRBJ1-5	TGTGCCAGTACCTCCCCCCGGGCCAGACCCAATCAGCCCCAGCATTTT	CASTSPRARPNQPQHF
TRBV15	TRBD2	.	TRBJ2-2	TGTGCCACCAGCAAGCGGGGGGAGTTCTTAACCGGGGAGCTGTTTTTT	CATSKRGEFLTGELFF
TRBV28	.	.	TRBJ1-1	TGTGCCAGCAGAATCGCAGGGTCCGAGCGAAGGGCTTTCTTT	CASRIAGSERRAFF